Presented here are 25 T cell receptor beta chains from one specimen sequenced in a study of identical twins. One entry per CDR3 protein, called by TCRdb with MiXCR from the 5' RACE reads. The data show approximately 210,000 distinct CDR3 sequences, 6.5% seen once. The data were also submitted as part of a second study, on T cells expressing NK-cell markers.

Sequencing was done on a sample of CD8+ T cells sorted from blood. The origin of the receptors is a woman aged 18 to 35 in good health.

V is TRBV4-1 and J is TRBJ1-1; 8 bases fit TRBD1. Germline V gene data show CDR1 as MGHRA and CDR2 as YSYEKL. The J segment lost 5 bases and the V segment lost 5 bases, leaving 10 bases of the junction unmatched. CDR3 length: 15 amino acids. CDR3 sequence (DNA): TGCGCCAGCAGCTCCCGGACAGGGCTGGGGACTGAAGCTTTCTTT. The encoded protein is CASSSRTGLGTEAFF.

The V gene is TRBV24-1, the J gene TRBJ2-1; D may be TRBD1 (5 bases). The V end lost 5 bases, the J end lost 3 bases, and 13 bases lay between the germline ends. CDR1 KGHDR and CDR2 SFDVKD come from the germline V gene. The CDR3 runs to 15 residues. In DNA form, the CDR3 reads TGTGCCACCAGTGGCGCCGGAAGGGGCTACAATGAGCAGTTCTTC. Its translation: CATSGAGRGYNEQFF.

At least ten counts were recorded for this clonotype. The chain employs TRBV7-2 and TRBJ2-7; 7 nucleotides match TRBD1. With 5 bases clipped from V and 5 bases from J, the junction kept 15 bases outside the gene matches. This CDR3 spans 16 amino acids. Germline V lookup: CDR1 SGHTA, CDR2 FQGNSA. As DNA, the CDR3 is TGTGCCAGCAGCCCCGTGATAAGGGGGCCCCCCCACGAGCAGTACTTC. This sequence encodes CASSPVIRGPPHEQYF.

This chain's CDR3 is CASNPGAYGYTF. The CDR3 DNA reads as TGTGCCAGCAACCCCGGGGCCTATGGCTACACCTTC. The chain is built from TRBV7-9 and TRBJ1-2; tentative D call: TRBD1 (5 bases). The CDR3 loop spans 12 amino acids. Germline V CDR1 and CDR2: SEHNR, FQNEAQ (reference sequence). The germline V and J ends were trimmed by 7 bases and 4 bases, with 10 bases remaining between them.

This clonotype showed up just a few times. V and J are TRBV25-1 and TRBJ2-2, with D tentatively TRBD1 (6 bases). The V and J ends lost 3 bases and 5 bases respectively, with 16 bases between them. This CDR3 contains 16 residues. CDR1 is MGHDK and CDR2 is SYGVNS in the germline V gene. The CDR3 DNA follows: TGTGCCAGCAGTGACCCGACCGGGACAATTACCGGGGAGCTGTTTTTT. It translates to CASSDPTGTITGELFF.

The chain links TRBV11-2 to TRBJ2-7; D unresolved. The germline V gene has CDR1 SGHAT and CDR2 FQNNGV. Trimming removed 1 base from V and 6 bases from J, with 16 bases in between. The CDR3 is made up of 15 amino acids. CDR3 DNA: TGTGCCAGCAGCTTAGCTTCCAGTTGGAGCTTCGAGCAGTACTTC. This translates into CASSLASSWSFEQYF.

The genes are TRBV18 and TRBJ2-7, with D perhaps TRBD2 (5 bases). CDR3 length equals 15 residues. The germline gives CDR1 KGHSH, CDR2 LQKENI. Trimming pared 2 bases from V and 1 base from J, leaving 12 bases between. CDR3 residues: CASSPWNGKSYEQYF. The CDR3 region has the DNA TGTGCCAGCTCACCATGGAACGGGAAGTCCTACGAGCAGTACTTC.

This clonotype occurred many times. The J gene is TRBJ1-1, the V gene TRBV3-1; 7 bases match TRBD1. This CDR3 has 14 amino acids. Trimming took 4 bases from V and 1 from J; bases not matched to a gene: 3. Germline V gives CDR1 LGHDT, CDR2 YNNKEL (reference sequence). The CDR3 sequence is CASSRTGANTEAFF. CDR3 DNA sequence: TGTGCCAGCAGCCGAACAGGGGCGAACACTGAAGCTTTCTTT. The full variable domain, completed using reference TRBV3-1 and TRBJ1-1, is DTAVSQTPKYLVTQMGNDKSIKCEQNLGHDTMYWYKQDSKKFLKIMFSYNNKELIINETVPNRFSPKSPDKAHLNLHINSLELGDSAVYFCASSRTGANTEAFFGQGTRLTVV.

The J gene is TRBJ2-7, the V gene TRBV21-1; the table's D gene call, TRBD1, was not cross checked with the DNA. TRBV21-1 is designated a pseudogene. There are 17 residues in the CDR3. CDR3 DNA sequence: TGTGCCAGCTCGTTTTATATTTCGGGACAGAGGATCCACGAGCAGTACTTC. This translates into CASSFYISGQRIHEQYF.

This sequence joins TRBV6-2 or TRBV6-3 and TRBJ1-1; TRBD1 matches 7 bases. Germline trimming cut 6 bases from V and 4 bases from J; bases unmatched to any gene: 8. CDR1 is MNHEY and CDR2 is SVGEGT in the germline V gene. The CDR3 length is 14 residues. DNA for the CDR3: TGTGCCAGCAGCCCTTACGCAGGGGGCACTGAAGCTTTCTTT. Protein product: CASSPYAGGTEAFF.

Ten or more counts support this clonotype. The rearrangement links TRBV2 to TRBJ2-7, with D unresolved. The CDR3 loop spans 13 amino acids. The germline V gene encodes CDR1 SNHLY and CDR2 FYNNEI. The V and J ends lost 10 bases and 0 bases respectively, with 13 bases between them. CDR3 nucleotides: TGTGCCATGCTGGCCCGTAGCTCCTACGAGCAGTACTTC. The encoded protein is CAMLARSSYEQYF.

This clonotype was found many times. The chain recombines TRBV5-1 with TRBJ1-1, with 9 bases fitting TRBD1. Germline CDR1 and CDR2: SGHRS and YFSETQ. Trimming took 4 bases from V and 4 from J; bases not matched to a gene: 11. CDR3 length equals 16 residues. CDR3 sequence (DNA): TGCGCCAGCAGCGGGCCGGGACAGGGCCTTTTCACTGAAGCTTTCTTT. Translated, it gives CASSGPGQGLFTEAFF.

This clonotype was observed at least ten times. The CDR3 DNA sequence: TGTGCCAGCAGCGTTGGTCGAAGGAACACTGAAGCTTTCTTT. The encoded protein is CASSVGRRNTEAFF. V usage is TRBV9 and J usage is TRBJ1-1; D not certain. This CDR3 has 14 residues. Trimming pared 2 bases from V and 1 base from J, leaving 9 bases between. Germline V gene sequence: CDR1 SGDLS, CDR2 YYNGEE.

This clonotype was counted between two and nine times. The chain employs TRBV7-2 and TRBJ2-7, with TRBD1 identical over 8 bases. Germline values: CDR1 SGHTA, CDR2 FQGNSA. This CDR3 has 15 residues. Losses at the gene ends were 5 bases for V and 7 bases for J; bases not matched to a gene: 13. The CDR3 nucleotides read TGTGCCAGCAGCGCGGAACAGGGGGTAGTACGGGAGCAGTACTTC. It encodes CASSAEQGVVREQYF.

This clonotype came up many times. The CDR3, as DNA: TGCGCCAGCAGCTTGGTCCGTCAGGGGGCCTACGAGCAGTACTTC. Protein sequence: CASSLVRQGAYEQYF. V gene TRBV5-1 combines with J gene TRBJ2-7, with 7 bases identical to TRBD1. V lost 0 bases, J lost 2 bases, and 5 bases stayed unmatched. This CDR3 contains 15 residues. Germline lookup yields CDR1 SGHRS and CDR2 YFSETQ.

As concerns this clonotype: Just one base apart from a much larger clone, this may be a read error. The chain is built from TRBV3-1 and TRBJ2-7; D may be TRBD1 (6 bases). Germline CDR1 is LGHDT and CDR2 is YNNKEL (reference sequence). The CDR3 is made up of 15 amino acids. The CDR3, as DNA: TGTGCCAGCGGCCAAGTGGGACAACCTGCCTACGAGCAGTACTTC. It yields the protein CASGQVGQPAYEQYF.

This clonotype was detected only a few times. The chain links TRBV7-9 to TRBJ1-1; D is unclear. The ends were cut back, 8 bases at V and 0 bases at J, with 10 bases in the middle. Germline V gene sequence: CDR1 SEHNR, CDR2 FQNEAQ (reference sequence). The length of the CDR3 is 13 residues. The CDR3 sequence: CASLKDMNTEAFF. The CDR3, as DNA: TGTGCCAGCCTAAAAGATATGAACACTGAAGCTTTCTTT.

This clonotype was counted many times. The rearrangement joins TRBV7-9 to TRBJ2-5; D is uncertain. The V gene's germline CDR1 is SEHNR and CDR2 FQNEAQ (reference sequence). The CDR3 is 13 residues long. V lost 4 bases and J 5 bases, leaving 11 bases between the germline ends. Here the CDR3 reads CASSSPDRETQYF. CDR3 nucleotide sequence: TGTGCCAGCAGCTCCCCAGACCGGGAGACCCAGTACTTC.

Only a few counts were recorded for this clonotype. The rearrangement uses TRBV12-3 or TRBV12-4 and TRBJ1-1, with 8 bases lining up with TRBD1. The CDR3 loop spans 15 amino acids. J lost 2 bases, V lost 5 bases, and 7 bases had no gene match. The DNA for the CDR3 is TGTGCCAGCAGTCCGCGGACAGGGAAAAACACTGAAGCTTTCTTT. Encoded protein: CASSPRTGKNTEAFF.

This clonotype was observed a few times. The chain couples TRBV19 to TRBJ1-5, with 7 bases lining up with TRBD1. Germline V gives CDR1 LNHDA, CDR2 SQIVND (reference sequence). The CDR3 sequence is 18 residues long. Trimming removed 0 bases from V and 0 bases from J; junction bases left unmatched: 8. For the CDR3, the DNA is TGTGCCAGTAGTATAGATCCCCGGGACAGCTATAGCAATCAGCCCCAGCATTTT. This codes for CASSIDPRDSYSNQPQHF.

This clonotype was detected many times. V and J are TRBV12-3 or TRBV12-4 and TRBJ2-2; 9 nucleotides line up with TRBD2. This CDR3 contains 21 residues. Germline trimming cut 3 bases from V and 0 bases from J; bases unmatched to any gene: 17. CDR3 DNA sequence: TGTGCCAGCAGTTTCAACGTGTTAGCGGGAGCACACTTAGCGAACACCGGGGAGCTGTTTTTT. This sequence encodes CASSFNVLAGAHLANTGELFF.

The V call is TRBV5-6, the J call TRBJ2-5, with D possibly being TRBD2 (5 bases). The V gene's germline CDR1 is SGHDT and CDR2 YYEEEE. Trimming stripped 0 bases from V and 4 bases from J, with 13 bases between. The CDR3 has 15 amino acids. CDR3 sequence (DNA): TGTGCCAGCAGCTTGGAGTTGAGCGGCAGAGAGACCCAGTACTTC. Translating gives CASSLELSGRETQYF.

J is TRBJ2-7 and V is TRBV27; 7 bases line up with TRBD1. The CDR3 runs 17 residues. CDR1 is MNHEY, CDR2 SMNVEV, per germline (reference sequence). The V and J ends lost 6 bases and 2 bases, in that order; junction bases with no gene match: 16. In nucleotides, the CDR3 is TGTGCCAGCAGCGAAATTTACAGGGGCCCACGTCCCTACGAGCAGTACTTC. The encoded protein is CASSEIYRGPRPYEQYF.

This clonotype was observed a handful of times. This chain uses TRBV7-9 with TRBJ1-2; a possible D gene is TRBD1 (5 bases). This CDR3 is 15 amino acids long. V lost 2 bases to trimming and J lost 2 bases, with 12 bases between them. Germline V gene data show CDR1 as SEHNR and CDR2 as FQNEAQ (reference sequence). The CDR3 protein is CASSLQSGPNYGYTF. The CDR3 DNA reads as TGTGCCAGCAGCTTACAGTCAGGGCCGAACTATGGCTACACCTTC.

There are many counts of this clonotype. This chain connects TRBV7-9 to TRBJ2-7; D possibly corresponds to TRBD2 (5 bases). CDR1 and CDR2 (germline): SEHNR, FQNEAQ (reference sequence). Trimming took off 8 bases at V and 0 bases at J, with 17 bases between the two ends. There are 15 residues in the CDR3. CDR3 protein: CASSLEKGSSYEQYF. The CDR3 region has the DNA TGTGCCAGCTCTCTGGAGAAAGGGAGCTCCTACGAGCAGTACTTC. Together with reference TRBV7-9 and TRBJ2-7, the CDR3 gives the full variable domain: DTGVSQNPRHKITKRGQNVTFRCDPISEHNRLYWYRQTLGQGPEFLTYFQNEAQLEKSRLLSDRFSAERPKGSFSTLEIQRTEQGDSAMYLCASSLEKGSSYEQYFGPGTRLTVT.